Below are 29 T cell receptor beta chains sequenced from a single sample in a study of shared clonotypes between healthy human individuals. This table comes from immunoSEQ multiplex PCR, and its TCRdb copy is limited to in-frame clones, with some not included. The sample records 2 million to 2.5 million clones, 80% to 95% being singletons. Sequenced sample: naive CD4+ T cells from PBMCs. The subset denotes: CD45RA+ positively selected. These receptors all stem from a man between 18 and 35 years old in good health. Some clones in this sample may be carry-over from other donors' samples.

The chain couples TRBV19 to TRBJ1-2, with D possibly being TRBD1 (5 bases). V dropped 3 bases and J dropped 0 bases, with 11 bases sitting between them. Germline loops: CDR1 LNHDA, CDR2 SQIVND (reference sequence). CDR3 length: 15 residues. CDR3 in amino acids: CASSITWGANYGYTF. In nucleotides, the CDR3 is TGTGCCAGTAGTATCACCTGGGGGGCTAACTATGGCTACACCTTC.

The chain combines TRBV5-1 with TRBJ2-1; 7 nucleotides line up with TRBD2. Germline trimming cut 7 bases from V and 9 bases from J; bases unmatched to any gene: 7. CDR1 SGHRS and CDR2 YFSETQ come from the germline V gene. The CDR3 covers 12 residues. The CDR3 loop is CASLAGEGEQFF. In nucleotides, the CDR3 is TGCGCCAGCCTCGCGGGAGAAGGTGAGCAGTTCTTC. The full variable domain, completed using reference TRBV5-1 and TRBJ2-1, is KAGVTQTPRYLIKTRGQQVTLSCSPISGHRSVSWYQQTPGQGLQFLFEYFSETQRNKGNFPGRFSGRQFSNSRSEMNVSTLELGDSALYLCASLAGEGEQFFGPGTRLTVL.

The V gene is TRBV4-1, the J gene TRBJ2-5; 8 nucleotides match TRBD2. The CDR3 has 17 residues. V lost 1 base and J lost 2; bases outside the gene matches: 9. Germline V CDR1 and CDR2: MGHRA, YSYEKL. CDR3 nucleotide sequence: TGCGCCAGCAGCCAAGGCGGTCTAGCGGGTTTTCAAGAGACCCAGTACTTC. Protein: CASSQGGLAGFQETQYF.

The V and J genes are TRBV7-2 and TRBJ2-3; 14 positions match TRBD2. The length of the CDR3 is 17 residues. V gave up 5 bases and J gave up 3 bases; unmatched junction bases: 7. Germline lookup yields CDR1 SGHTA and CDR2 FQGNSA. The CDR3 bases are TGTGCCAGCAGCGTTCAGGGACTAGCGGGAGTAACAGATACGCAGTATTTT. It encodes CASSVQGLAGVTDTQYF. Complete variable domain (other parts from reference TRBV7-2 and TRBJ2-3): GAGVSQSPSNKVTEKGKDVELRCDPISGHTALYWYRQSLGQGLEFLIYFQGNSAPDKSGLPSDRFSAERTGGSVSTLTIQRTQQEDSAVYLCASSVQGLAGVTDTQYFGPGTRLTVL.

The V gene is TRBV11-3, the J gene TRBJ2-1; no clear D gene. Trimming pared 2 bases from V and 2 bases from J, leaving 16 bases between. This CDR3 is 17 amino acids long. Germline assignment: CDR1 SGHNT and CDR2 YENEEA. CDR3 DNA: TGTGCCAGCAGCTTATCTAGTCTGCGGATTACCTACAATGAGCAGTTCTTC. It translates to CASSLSSLRITYNEQFF.

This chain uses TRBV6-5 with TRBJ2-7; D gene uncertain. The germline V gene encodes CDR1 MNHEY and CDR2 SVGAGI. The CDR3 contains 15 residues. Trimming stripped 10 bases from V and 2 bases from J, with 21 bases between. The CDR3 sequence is CAISKGGDPAYEQYF. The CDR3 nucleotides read TGTGCCATCTCAAAGGGTGGAGATCCCGCCTACGAGCAGTACTTC.

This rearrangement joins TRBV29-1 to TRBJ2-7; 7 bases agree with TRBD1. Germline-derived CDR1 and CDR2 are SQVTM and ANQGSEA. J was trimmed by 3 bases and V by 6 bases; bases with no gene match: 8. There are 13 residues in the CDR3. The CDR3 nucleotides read TGCAGCGTGTCGACAGGGTTAGTCTACGAGCAGTACTTC. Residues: CSVSTGLVYEQYF.

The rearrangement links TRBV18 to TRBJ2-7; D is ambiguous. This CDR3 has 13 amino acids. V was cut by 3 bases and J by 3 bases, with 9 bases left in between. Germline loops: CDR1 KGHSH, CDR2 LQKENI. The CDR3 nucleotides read TGTGCCAGCTCACCTGCGGCGGACTACGAGCAGTACTTC. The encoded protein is CASSPAADYEQYF.

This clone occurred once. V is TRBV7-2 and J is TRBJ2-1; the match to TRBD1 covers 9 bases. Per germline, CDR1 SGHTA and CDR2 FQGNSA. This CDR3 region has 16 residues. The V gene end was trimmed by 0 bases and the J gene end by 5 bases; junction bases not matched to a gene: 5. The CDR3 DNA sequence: TGTGCCAGCAGCTTAGCCCGGGACAGGGTCAACAATGAGCAGTTCTTC. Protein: CASSLARDRVNNEQFF. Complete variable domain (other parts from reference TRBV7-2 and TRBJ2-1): GAGVSQSPSNKVTEKGKDVELRCDPISGHTALYWYRQSLGQGLEFLIYFQGNSAPDKSGLPSDRFSAERTGGSVSTLTIQRTQQEDSAVYLCASSLARDRVNNEQFFGPGTRLTVL.

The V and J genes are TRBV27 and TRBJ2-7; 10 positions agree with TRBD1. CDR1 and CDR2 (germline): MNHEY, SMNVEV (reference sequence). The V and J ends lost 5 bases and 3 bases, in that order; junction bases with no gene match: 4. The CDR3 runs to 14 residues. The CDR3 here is CASSGRDRGYEQYF. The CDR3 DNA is TGTGCCAGCAGTGGCCGGGACAGGGGCTACGAGCAGTACTTC.

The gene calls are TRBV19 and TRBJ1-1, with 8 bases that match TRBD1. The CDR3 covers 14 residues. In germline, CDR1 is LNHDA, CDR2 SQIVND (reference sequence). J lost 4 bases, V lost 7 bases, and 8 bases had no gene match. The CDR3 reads CASTLTGGRTEAFF. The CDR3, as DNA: TGTGCCAGTACCCTTACAGGGGGTCGCACTGAAGCTTTCTTT.

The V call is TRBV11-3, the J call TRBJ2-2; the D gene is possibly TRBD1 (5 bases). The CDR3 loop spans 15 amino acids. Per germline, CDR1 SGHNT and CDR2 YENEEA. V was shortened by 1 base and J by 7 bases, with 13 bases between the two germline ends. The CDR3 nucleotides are TGTGCCAGCAGCTTAGGGAACAGGATGGTCGGGGAGCTGTTTTTT. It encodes CASSLGNRMVGELFF.

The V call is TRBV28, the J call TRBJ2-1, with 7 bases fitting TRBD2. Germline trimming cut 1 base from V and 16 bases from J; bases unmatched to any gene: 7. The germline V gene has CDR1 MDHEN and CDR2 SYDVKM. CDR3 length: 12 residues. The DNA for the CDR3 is TGTGCCAGCAGTTTATTCGGGGGGACGACATTCTTC. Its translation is CASSLFGGTTFF.

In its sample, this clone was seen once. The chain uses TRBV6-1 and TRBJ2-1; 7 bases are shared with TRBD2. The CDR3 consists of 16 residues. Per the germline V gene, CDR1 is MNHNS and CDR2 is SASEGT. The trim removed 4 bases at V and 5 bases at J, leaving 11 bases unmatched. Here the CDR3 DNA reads TGTGCCAGCAGTGGATCCAGGGCTAGCGGTAACAATGAGCAGTTCTTC. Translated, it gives CASSGSRASGNNEQFF.

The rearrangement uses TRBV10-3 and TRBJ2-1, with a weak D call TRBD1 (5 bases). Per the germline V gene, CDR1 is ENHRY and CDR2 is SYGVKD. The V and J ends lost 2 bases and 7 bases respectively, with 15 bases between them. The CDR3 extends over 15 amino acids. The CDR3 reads CAISELGRVGNEQFF. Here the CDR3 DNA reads TGTGCCATCAGTGAGCTGGGCAGGGTAGGGAATGAGCAGTTCTTC.

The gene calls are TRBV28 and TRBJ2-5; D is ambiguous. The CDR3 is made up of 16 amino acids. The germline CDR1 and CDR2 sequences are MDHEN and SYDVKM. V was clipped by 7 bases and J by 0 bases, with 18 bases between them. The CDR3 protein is CASTPQNWVNQETQYF. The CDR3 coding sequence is TGTGCCAGCACTCCTCAGAATTGGGTAAACCAAGAGACCCAGTACTTC.

This chain's CDR3 is CASSLGSRQASYEQYF. The CDR3 DNA is TGTGCCAGCAGCTTAGGGAGTAGACAGGCGTCCTACGAGCAGTACTTC. The chain is built from TRBV7-2 and TRBJ2-7; D is possibly TRBD1 (6 bases). The CDR3 totals 16 residues. Germline V gives CDR1 SGHTA, CDR2 FQGNSA. Deletions cut 1 base from V and 1 base from J, with 14 bases between.

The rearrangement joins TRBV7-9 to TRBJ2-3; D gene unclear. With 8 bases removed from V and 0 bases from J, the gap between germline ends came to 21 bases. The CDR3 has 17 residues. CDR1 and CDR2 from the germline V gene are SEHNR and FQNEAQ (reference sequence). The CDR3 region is CASPPMTGASSTDTQYF. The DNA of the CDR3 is TGTGCCAGCCCCCCTATGACCGGTGCCTCTAGCACAGATACGCAGTATTTT. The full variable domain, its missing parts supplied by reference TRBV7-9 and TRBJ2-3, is DTGVSQNPRHKITKRGQNVTFRCDPISEHNRLYWYRQTLGQGPEFLTYFQNEAQLEKSRLLSDRFSAERPKGSFSTLEIQRTEQGDSAMYLCASPPMTGASSTDTQYFGPGTRLTVL.

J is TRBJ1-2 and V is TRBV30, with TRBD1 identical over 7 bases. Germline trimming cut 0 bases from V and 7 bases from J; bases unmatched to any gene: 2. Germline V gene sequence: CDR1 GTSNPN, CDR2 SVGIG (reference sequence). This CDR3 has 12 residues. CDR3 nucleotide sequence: TGTGCCTGGAGTGTAACAGGGGCTGGCTACACCTTC. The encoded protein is CAWSVTGAGYTF.

Here the CDR3 DNA reads TGTGCCAGCAGCTTAGAGGCCAGGGCGAACAATCAGCCCCAGCATTTT. Amino acid sequence: CASSLEARANNQPQHF. The chain joins TRBV11-3 to TRBJ1-5; maybe TRBD1 (5 bases). This CDR3 comprises 16 residues. V was clipped by 0 bases and J by 3 bases, with 12 bases between them. From germline, CDR1 is SGHNT and CDR2 YENEEA.

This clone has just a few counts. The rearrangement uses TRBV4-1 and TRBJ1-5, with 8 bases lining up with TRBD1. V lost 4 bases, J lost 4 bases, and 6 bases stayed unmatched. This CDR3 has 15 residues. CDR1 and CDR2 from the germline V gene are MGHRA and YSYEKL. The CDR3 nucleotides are TGCGCCAGCAGCCTGGGACAGGCTGTTAATCAGCCCCAGCATTTT. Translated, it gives CASSLGQAVNQPQHF.

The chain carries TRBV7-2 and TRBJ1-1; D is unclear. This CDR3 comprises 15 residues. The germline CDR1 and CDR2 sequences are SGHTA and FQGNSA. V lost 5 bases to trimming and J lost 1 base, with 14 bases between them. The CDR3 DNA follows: TGTGCCAGCAGCCATCGGGTCATGGGGAACACTGAAGCTTTCTTT. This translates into CASSHRVMGNTEAFF.

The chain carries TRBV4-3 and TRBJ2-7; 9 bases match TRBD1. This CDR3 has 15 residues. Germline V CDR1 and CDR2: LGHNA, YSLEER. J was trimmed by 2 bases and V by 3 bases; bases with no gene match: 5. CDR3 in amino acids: CASSQRTGDPYEQYF. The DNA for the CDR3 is TGCGCCAGCAGCCAGAGGACAGGGGACCCCTACGAGCAGTACTTC.

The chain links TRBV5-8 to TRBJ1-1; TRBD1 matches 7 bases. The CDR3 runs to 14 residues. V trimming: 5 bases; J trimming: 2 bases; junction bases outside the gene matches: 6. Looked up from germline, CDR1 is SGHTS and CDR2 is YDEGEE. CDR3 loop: CASRRGQTNTEAFF. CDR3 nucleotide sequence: TGTGCCAGCAGGAGGGGACAGACAAACACTGAAGCTTTCTTT.

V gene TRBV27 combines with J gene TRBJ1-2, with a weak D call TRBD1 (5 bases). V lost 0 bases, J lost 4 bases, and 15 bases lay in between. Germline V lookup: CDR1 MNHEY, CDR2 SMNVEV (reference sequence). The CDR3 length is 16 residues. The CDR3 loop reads CASSLSSPGGTYGYTF. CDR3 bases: TGTGCCAGCAGTTTATCGTCCCCGGGGGGTACCTATGGCTACACCTTC.

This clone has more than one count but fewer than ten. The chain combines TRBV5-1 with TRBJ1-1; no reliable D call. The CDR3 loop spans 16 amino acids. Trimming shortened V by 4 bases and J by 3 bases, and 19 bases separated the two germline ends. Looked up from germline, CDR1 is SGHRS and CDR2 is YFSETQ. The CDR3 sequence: CASSPEGMGIDTEAFF. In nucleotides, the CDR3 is TGCGCCAGCAGCCCAGAGGGAATGGGAATCGACACTGAAGCTTTCTTT.

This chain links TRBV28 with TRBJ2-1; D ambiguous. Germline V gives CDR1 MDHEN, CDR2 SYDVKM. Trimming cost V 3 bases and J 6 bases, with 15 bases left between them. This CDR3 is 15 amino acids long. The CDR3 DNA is TGTGCCAGCAGTTTGATTCCGGGTGGAGCCAATGAGCAGTTCTTC. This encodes CASSLIPGGANEQFF.

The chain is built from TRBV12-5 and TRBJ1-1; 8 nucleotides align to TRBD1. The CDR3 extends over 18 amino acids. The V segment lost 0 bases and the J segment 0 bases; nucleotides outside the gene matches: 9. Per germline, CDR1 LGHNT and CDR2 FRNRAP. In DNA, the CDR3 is TGTGCTAGTGGTTTGGTAGGGCAGGGGGCTTTCGTGAACACTGAAGCTTTCTTT. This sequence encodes CASGLVGQGAFVNTEAFF.

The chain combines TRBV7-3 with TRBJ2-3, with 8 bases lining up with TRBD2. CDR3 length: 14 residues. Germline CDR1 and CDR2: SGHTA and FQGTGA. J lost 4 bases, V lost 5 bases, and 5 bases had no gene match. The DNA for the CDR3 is TGTGCCAGCAGCGCGGGACTAGGCGCAGATACGCAGTATTTT. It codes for CASSAGLGADTQYF. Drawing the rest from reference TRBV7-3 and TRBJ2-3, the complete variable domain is GAGVSQTPSNKVTEKGKYVELRCDPISGHTALYWYRQSLGQGPEFLIYFQGTGAADDSGLPNDRFFAVRPEGSVSTLKIQRTERGDSAVYLCASSAGLGADTQYFGPGTRLTVL.